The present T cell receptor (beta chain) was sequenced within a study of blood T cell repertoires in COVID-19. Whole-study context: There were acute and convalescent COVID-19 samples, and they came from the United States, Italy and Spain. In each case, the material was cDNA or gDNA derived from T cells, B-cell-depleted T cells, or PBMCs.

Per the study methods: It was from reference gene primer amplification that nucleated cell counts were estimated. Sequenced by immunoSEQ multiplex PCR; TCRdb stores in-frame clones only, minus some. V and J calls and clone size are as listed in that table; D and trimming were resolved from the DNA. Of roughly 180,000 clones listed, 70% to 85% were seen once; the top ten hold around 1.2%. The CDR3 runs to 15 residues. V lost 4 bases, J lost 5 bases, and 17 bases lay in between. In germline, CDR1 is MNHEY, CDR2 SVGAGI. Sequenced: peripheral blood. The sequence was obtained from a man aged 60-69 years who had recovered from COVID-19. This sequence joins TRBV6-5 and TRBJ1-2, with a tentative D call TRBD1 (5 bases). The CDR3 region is CASSSPGGSFYGYTF. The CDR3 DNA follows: TGTGCCAGCAGTTCCCCCGGGGGGTCCTTTTATGGCTACACCTTC.